The clone carrying this T cell receptor (beta chain) was picked up one time. An end of the junction does not agree with germline; a read error may underlie this. A primer matching the constant region was used to make TCR beta cDNA from about 500 ng of total RNA. Modified slightly, ARM-PCR produced TCR beta libraries over three nested multiplex PCR rounds. Researchers ran the first two PCR rounds for roughly 10 cycles each with TRBV1-TRBV30 forward primers and a C-beta reverse primer. TCRdb re-called the multiplex PCR reads with MiXCR, one entry per CDR3 protein. The repertoire includes fewer than 400,000 distinct CDR3 sequences, around three fifths of them detected once, and roughly 9% sits in the top ten. This specimen belongs to a study of tumor-infiltrating lymphocytes in primary liver carcinoma. About the study: Stage T1-T3 N0M0 tumors spanned about 4.2 to 10 cm.

The length of the CDR3 is 13 residues. CDR1 and CDR2 from the germline V gene are MNHEY and SVGAGI. Germline DNA was also extracted, and blood RNA derived from unsorted whole blood. Material: peripheral blood. This clonotype was sampled from a man between 40 and 49 years old with primary liver carcinoma and hepatitis B virus infection. V usage is TRBV6-5 and J usage is TRBJ2-1; the D gene is possibly TRBD1 (6 bases). The CDR3 loop reads CAGSPGAYDEQFF. CDR3 bases: TGTGCCGGCAGCCCAGGGGCCTACGATGAGCAGTTCTTC.